The source of this TCR beta chain is a study of blood T cell repertoires in COVID-19. Study-wide context: Acute and convalescent COVID-19 specimens originated in the United States, Italy and Spain. T cells, B-cell-depleted T cells, or PBMCs supplied cDNA or gDNA.

The table lists this clone with a count of one. Sequencing used immunoSEQ multiplex PCR; TCRdb keeps in-frame clones, though not all of them. Of hundreds of thousands of clones in the sample, roughly 80% were seen once. Trimming removed 7 bases at V and 4 bases at J, with 14 bases between. This CDR3 spans 14 amino acids. Germline V gene data show CDR1 as MDHEN and CDR2 as SYDVKM. The Seattle site enrolled patients during active infection and followed them longitudinally. This clonotype originated in a woman of 80 years or more with COVID-19, enrolled during active disease. V and J are TRBV28 and TRBJ1-5, with a tentative D call TRBD1 (6 bases). The sequenced material came from peripheral blood. The chain's CDR3 is CASTSGTPNQPQHF. For the CDR3, the DNA is TGTGCCAGCACCTCCGGGACACCAAATCAGCCCCAGCATTTT.